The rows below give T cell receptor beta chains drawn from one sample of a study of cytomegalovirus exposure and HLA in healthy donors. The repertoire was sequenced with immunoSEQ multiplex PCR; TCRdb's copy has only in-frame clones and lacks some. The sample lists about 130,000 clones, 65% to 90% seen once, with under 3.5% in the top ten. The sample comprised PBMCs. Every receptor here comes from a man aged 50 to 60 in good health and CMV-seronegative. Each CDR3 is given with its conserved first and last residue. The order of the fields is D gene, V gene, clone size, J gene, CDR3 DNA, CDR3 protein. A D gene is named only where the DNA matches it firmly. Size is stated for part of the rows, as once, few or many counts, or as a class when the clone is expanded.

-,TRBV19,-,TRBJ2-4,TGTGCCAGTAGTATAGGTTCGAGGGGAGGCAGAGGAAACATTCAGTACTTC,CASSIGSRGGRGNIQYF
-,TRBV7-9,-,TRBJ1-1,TGTGCCAGCAGCTTCTCAGGGGACACTGAAGCTTTCTTT,CASSFSGDTEAFF
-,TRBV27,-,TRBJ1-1,TGTGCCAGCAGTTTGACACCTGTGAACACTGAAGCTTTCTTT,CASSLTPVNTEAFF
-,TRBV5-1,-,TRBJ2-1,TGCGCCAGCAGCTTGGAAGGGCGGAGACTAAATGAGCAGTTCTTC,CASSLEGRRLNEQFF
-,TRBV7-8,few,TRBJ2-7,TGTGCCAGCAGCTTACCGGACTCGCTCCCCTCCTACGAGCAGTACTTC,CASSLPDSLPSYEQYF
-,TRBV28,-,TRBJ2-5,TGTGCCAGCAGTTTACCCGGGGAAGCGGCGTCTATGACCCAGTACTTC,CASSLPGEAASMTQYF
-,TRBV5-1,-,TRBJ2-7,TGCGCCAGCAGAGGACAGGCGGGGTCCGCCGAGCAGTACTTC,CASRGQAGSAEQYF
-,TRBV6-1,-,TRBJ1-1,TGTGCCAGCAGTGAAAACAGGGCGCTGACTGAAGCTTTCTTT,CASSENRALTEAFF
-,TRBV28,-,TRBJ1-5,TGTGCCAGCAGTCTACAGACCGAGGGGCCCCAGCATTTT,CASSLQTEGPQHF
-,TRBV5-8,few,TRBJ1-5,TGTGCCAGCAGCTTGTTCTCCAATCAGCCCCAGCATTTT,CASSLFSNQPQHF
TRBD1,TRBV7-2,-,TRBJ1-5,TGTGCCAGCAGCTTAGCGGGACAGGGTAGCGGTCAGCCCCAGCATTTT,CASSLAGQGSGQPQHF
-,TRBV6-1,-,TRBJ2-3,TGTGCCAGCGGCGGCGTCGGCACAGATACGCAGTATTTT,CASGGVGTDTQYF
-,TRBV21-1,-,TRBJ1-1,TGTGCCAGCAGCACAACCGGGACAGGGGGTGACACTGAAGCTTTCTTT,CASSTTGTGGDTEAFF
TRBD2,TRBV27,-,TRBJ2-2,TGTGCCAGCAGTTTCCTAGCGGTGAACACCGGGGAGCTGTTTTTT,CASSFLAVNTGELFF
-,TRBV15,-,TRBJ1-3,TGTGCCACCAGCATTGGAGGGACCAGCTCTGGAAACACCATATATTTT,CATSIGGTSSGNTIYF
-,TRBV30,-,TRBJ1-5,TGTGCCTGGAGTGTAATGCGGAGGGATCAGCCCCAGCATTTT,CAWSVMRRDQPQHF
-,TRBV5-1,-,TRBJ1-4,TGCGCCAGCAGCTCCGGAGTGACTTCAAATGAAAAACTGTTTTTT,CASSSGVTSNEKLFF
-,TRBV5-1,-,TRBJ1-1,TGCGCCAGCAGCTTGACAGATGAAGGTGGGACTGAAGCTTTCTTT,CASSLTDEGGTEAFF
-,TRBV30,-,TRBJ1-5,TGTGCCTGGAGGAAACAGGGCAATCAGCCCCAGCATTTT,CAWRKQGNQPQHF
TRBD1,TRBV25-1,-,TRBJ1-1,TGTGCCAGCAGTGTTCGGACAGGGGGTGAAGCTTTCTTT,CASSVRTGGEAFF
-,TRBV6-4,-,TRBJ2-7,TGTGCCAGCAGTGTGGGCAGGCCCAGCTCCTACGAGCAGTACTTC,CASSVGRPSSYEQYF
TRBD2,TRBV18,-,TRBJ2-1,TGTGCCAGCTCACCCCCAGGGACTAGCGGGGTACAATTTGAGCAGTTCTTC,CASSPPGTSGVQFEQFF
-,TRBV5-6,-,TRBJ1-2,TGTGCCAGCAGCGTCCAGAACCACTATGGCTACACCTTC,CASSVQNHYGYTF
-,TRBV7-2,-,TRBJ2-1,TGTGCCAGCAGCTTAGCACGGGGGACCTACAATGAGCAGTTCTTC,CASSLARGTYNEQFF
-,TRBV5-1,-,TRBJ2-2,TGCGCCAGCCTCGCGGGGACCGGGGAGCTGTTTTTT,CASLAGTGELFF
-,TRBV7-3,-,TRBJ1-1,TGTGCCAGCAGCCCCCCGGGGGGGAACACTGAAGCTTTCTTT,CASSPPGGNTEAFF
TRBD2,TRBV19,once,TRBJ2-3,TGTGCCAGTAGTCCGGGACTAGCGGGGGAGATTTCATGGTCAGATACGCAGTATTTT,CASSPGLAGEISWSDTQYF
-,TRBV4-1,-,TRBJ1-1,TGCGCCAGCAGCCAAGAACAGGCCCATGGAGCTTTCTTT,CASSQEQAHGAFF
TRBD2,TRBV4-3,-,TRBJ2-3,TGCGCCAGCAGCCAAGGACTAGCGTTAGATACGCAGTATTTT,CASSQGLALDTQYF
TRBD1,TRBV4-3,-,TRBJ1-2,TGCGCCAGCAGCCACGGTCGGACAGGGGACCATGGCTACACCTTC,CASSHGRTGDHGYTF
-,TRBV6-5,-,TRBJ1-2,TGTGCCAGCAGACTATTACAGGGTTCAGTCGATGGCTACACCTTC,CASRLLQGSVDGYTF
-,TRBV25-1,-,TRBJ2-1,TGTGCCAGCAGTAAATCGGGGTCCTACAATGAGCAGTTCTTC,CASSKSGSYNEQFF
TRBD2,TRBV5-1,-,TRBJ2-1,TGCGCCAGCAGCTTGACCGTCGGGGGGGCGGTCAATGAGCAGTTCTTC,CASSLTVGGAVNEQFF
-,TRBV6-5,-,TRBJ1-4,TGTGCCAGCAGTTCGGGACAAGGAAGCGAAAAACTGTTTTTT,CASSSGQGSEKLFF
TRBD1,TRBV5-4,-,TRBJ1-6,TGTGCCAGCAGCCTAATACCCGGGACAGATAATTCCCCCCTCCACTTT,CASSLIPGTDNSPLHF
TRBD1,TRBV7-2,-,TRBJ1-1,TGTGCCAGCAGCTTAGTTCATAGGGACAGTAAGAGGGCTGAAGCTTTCTTT,CASSLVHRDSKRAEAFF
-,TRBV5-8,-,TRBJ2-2,TGTGCCAGCAGCCGCATCAGGGCTACCGGGGAGCTGTTTTTT,CASSRIRATGELFF
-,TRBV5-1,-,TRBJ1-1,TGCGCCAGCAGCTTGGTTGGAGGCGGGGGGAACACTGAAGCTTTCTTT,CASSLVGGGGNTEAFF
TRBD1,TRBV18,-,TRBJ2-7,TGTGCCAGCTCACCCCTGGGGACAGGGGGCGGCGAGCAGTACTTC,CASSPLGTGGGEQYF
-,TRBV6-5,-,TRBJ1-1,TGTGCCAGCAGTTCCGAGGGCCTGGGTTCACTCGCTGAAGCTTTCTTT,CASSSEGLGSLAEAFF
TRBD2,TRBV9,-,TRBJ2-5,TGTGCCAGCAGCGTAGCAGCGGGGCTTAGGGAGACCCAGTACTTC,CASSVAAGLRETQYF
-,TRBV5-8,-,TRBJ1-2,TGTGCCAGCAGCTCCGACAGGATGGGTCTTAACTATGGCTACACCTTC,CASSSDRMGLNYGYTF
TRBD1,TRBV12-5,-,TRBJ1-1,TGTGCTAGTGCCGGGACAGAGGGCACTGAAGCTTTCTTT,CASAGTEGTEAFF
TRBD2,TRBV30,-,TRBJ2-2,TGTGCCTGGACCCCGACTAGCGGCATTGGGGGGGAGCTGTTTTTT,CAWTPTSGIGGELFF
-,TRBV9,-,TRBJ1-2,TGTGCCAGCAGCGGTACCCCGGTGAGCTACACCTTC,CASSGTPVSYTF
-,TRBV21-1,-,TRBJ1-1,TGTGCCAGCAGCAACTCGGGGAGCCTCGCCGACACTGAAGCTTTCTTT,CASSNSGSLADTEAFF
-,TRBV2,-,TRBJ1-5,TGTGCCAGTCGAGGGTACGAAGTGGGGAATCAGCCCCAGCATTTT,CASRGYEVGNQPQHF
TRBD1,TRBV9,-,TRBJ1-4,TGTGCCAGCAGCTCAACAGGGGCCACAAATGAAAAACTGTTTTTT,CASSSTGATNEKLFF
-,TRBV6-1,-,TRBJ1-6,TGTGCCAGCTCTACTATCAAGGATTCACCCCTCCACTTT,CASSTIKDSPLHF
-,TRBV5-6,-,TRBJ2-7,TGTGCCAGCAGCTTGGCCAGGAACGAGCAGTACTTC,CASSLARNEQYF